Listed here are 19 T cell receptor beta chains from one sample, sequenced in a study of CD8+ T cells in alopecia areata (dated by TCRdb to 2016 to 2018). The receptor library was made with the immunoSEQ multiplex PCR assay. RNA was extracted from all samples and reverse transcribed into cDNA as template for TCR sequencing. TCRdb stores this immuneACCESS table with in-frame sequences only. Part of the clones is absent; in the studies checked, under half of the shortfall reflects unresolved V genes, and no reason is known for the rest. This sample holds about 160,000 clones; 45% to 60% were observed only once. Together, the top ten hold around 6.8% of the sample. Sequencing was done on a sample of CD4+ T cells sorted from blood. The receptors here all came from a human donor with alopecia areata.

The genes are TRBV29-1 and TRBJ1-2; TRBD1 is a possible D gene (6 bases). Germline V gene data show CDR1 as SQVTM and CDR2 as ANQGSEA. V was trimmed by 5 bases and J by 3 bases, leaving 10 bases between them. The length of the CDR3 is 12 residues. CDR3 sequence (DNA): TGCAGCGTTAACAGGGTTGACTATGGCTACACCTTC. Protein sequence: CSVNRVDYGYTF.

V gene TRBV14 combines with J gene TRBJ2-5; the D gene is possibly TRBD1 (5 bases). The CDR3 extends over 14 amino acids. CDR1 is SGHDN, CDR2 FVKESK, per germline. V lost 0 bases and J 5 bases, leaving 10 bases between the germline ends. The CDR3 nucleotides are TGTGCCAGCAGCCAAGATCTCACAGGCGAGACCCAGTACTTC. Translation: CASSQDLTGETQYF.

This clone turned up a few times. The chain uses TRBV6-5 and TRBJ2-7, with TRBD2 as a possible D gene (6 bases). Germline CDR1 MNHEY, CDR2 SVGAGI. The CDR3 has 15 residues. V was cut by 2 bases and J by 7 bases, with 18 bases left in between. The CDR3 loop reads CASSYLGAQAGEQYF. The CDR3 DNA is TGTGCCAGCAGTTACCTAGGCGCACAGGCGGGAGAGCAGTACTTC.

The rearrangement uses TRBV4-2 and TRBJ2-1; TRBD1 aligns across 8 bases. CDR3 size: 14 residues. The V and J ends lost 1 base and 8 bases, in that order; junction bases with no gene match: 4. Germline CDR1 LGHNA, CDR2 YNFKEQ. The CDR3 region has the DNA TGTGCCAGCAGCCAAGGCACAGGGGGTGATGAGCAGTTCTTC. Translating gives CASSQGTGGDEQFF.

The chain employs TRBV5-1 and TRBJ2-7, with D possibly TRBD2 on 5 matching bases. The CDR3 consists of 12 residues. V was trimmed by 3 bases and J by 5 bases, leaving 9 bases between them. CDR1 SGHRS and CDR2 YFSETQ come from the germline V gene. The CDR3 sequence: CASSSDGDEQYF. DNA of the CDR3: TGCGCCAGCAGCTCCGACGGGGACGAGCAGTACTTC.

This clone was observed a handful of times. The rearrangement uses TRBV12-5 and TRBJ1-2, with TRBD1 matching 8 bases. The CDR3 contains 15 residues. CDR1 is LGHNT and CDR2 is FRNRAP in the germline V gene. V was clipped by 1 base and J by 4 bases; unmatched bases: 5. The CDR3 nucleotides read TGTGCTAGTGGTTTGGAGGACAGGGCAGGCTATGGCTACACCTTC. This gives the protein CASGLEDRAGYGYTF.

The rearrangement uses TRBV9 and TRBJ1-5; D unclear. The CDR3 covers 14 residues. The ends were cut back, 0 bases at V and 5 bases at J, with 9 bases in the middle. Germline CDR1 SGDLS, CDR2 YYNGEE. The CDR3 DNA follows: TGTGCCAGCAGCGTAGGACTGATGGATCAGCCCCAGCATTTT. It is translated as CASSVGLMDQPQHF.

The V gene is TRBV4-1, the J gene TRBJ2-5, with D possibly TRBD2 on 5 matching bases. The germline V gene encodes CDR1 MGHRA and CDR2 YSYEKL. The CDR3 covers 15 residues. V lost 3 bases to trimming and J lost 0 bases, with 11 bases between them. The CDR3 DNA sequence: TGCGCCAGCAGCCATCGGACTGGGAACCAAGAGACCCAGTACTTC. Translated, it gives CASSHRTGNQETQYF.

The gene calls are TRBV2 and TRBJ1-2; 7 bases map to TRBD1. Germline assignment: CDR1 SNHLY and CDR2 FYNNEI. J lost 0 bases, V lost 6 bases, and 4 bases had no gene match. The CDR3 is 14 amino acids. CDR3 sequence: CASRGTDSNYGYTF. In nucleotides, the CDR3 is TGTGCCAGCAGGGGGACAGATTCTAACTATGGCTACACCTTC.

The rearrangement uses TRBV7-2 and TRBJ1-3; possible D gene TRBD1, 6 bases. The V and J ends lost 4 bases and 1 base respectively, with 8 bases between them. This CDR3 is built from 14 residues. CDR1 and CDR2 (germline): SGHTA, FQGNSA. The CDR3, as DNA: TGTGCCAGCAGCTCACAGGGATCTGGAAACACCATATATTTT. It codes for CASSSQGSGNTIYF.

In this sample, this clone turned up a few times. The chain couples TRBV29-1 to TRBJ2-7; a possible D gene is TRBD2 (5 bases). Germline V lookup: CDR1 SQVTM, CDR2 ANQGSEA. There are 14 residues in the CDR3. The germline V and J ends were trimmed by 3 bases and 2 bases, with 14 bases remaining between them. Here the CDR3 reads CSVDVAGVTYEQYF. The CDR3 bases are TGCAGCGTTGACGTGGCGGGTGTTACCTACGAGCAGTACTTC.

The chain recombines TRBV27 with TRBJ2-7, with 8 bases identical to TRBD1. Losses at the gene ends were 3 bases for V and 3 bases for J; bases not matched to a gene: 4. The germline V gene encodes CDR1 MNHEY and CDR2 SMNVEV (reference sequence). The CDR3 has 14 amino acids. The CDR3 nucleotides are TGTGCCAGCAGTTTGGTAGACAGGGGCTACGAGCAGTACTTC. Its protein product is CASSLVDRGYEQYF.

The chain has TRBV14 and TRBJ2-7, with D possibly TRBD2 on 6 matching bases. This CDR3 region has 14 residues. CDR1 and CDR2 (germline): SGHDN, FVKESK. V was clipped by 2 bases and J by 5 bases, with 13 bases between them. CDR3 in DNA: TGTGCCAGCAGCCAAATGGAGGGCCTGAACGAGCAGTACTTC. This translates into CASSQMEGLNEQYF.

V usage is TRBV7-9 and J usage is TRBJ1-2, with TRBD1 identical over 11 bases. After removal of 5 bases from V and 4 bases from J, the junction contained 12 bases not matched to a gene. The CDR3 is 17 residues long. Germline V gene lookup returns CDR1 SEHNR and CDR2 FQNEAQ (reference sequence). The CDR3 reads CASSTKGTGGSFYGYTF. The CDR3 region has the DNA TGTGCCAGCAGCACGAAAGGGACAGGGGGTTCCTTCTATGGCTACACCTTC. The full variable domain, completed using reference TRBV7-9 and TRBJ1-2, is DTGVSQNPRHKITKRGQNVTFRCDPISEHNRLYWYRQTLGQGPEFLTYFQNEAQLEKSRLLSDRFSAERPKGSFSTLEIQRTEQGDSAMYLCASSTKGTGGSFYGYTFGSGTRLTVV.

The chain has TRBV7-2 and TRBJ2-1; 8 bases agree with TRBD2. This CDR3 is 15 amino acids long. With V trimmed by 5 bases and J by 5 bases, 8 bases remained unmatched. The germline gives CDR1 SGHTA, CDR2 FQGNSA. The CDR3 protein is CASSAPGLGNNEQFF. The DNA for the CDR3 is TGTGCCAGCAGCGCACCGGGACTAGGGAACAATGAGCAGTTCTTC.

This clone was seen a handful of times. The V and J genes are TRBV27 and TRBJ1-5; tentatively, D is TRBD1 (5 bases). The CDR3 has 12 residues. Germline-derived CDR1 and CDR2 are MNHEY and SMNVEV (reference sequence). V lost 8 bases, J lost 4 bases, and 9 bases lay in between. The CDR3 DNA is TGTGCCAGCTGGGACCCGAATCAGCCCCAGCATTTT. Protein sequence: CASWDPNQPQHF.

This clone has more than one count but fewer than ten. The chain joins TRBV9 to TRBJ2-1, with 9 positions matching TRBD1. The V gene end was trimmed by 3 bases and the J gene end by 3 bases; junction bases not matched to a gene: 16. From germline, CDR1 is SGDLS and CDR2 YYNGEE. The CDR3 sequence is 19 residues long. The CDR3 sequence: CASSDRDRAFSSRYNEQFF. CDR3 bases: TGTGCCAGCAGCGACCGGGACAGGGCCTTTTCATCCCGCTACAATGAGCAGTTCTTC.

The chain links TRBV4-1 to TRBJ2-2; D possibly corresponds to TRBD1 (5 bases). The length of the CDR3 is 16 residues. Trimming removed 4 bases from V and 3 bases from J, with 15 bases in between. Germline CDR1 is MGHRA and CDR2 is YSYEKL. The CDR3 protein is CASSPLGPLDTGELFF. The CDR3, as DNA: TGCGCCAGCAGCCCTTTGGGGCCGCTAGACACCGGGGAGCTGTTTTTT.

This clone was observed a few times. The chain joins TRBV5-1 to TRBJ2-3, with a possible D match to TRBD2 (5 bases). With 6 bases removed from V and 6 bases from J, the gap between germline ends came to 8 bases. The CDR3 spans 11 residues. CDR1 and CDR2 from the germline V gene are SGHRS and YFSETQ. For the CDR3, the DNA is TGCGCCAGCAAAAGGGAGGATACGCAGTATTTT. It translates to CASKREDTQYF.